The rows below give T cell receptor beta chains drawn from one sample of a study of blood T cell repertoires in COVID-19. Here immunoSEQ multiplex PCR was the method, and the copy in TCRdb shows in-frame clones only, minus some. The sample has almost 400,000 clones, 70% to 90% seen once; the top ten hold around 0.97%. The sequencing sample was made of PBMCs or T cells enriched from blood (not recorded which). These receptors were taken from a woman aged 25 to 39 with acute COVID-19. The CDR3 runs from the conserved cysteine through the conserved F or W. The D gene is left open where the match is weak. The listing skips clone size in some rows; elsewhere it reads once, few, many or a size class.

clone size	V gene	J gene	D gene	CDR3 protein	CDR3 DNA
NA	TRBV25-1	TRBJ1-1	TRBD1	CASIKTGGNTEAFF	TGTGCCAGCATAAAGACAGGGGGTAACACTGAAGCTTTCTTT
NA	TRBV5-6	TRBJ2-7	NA	CASSLDSGSLSYEQYF	TGTGCCAGCAGCTTGGATTCGGGTAGCCTCTCCTACGAGCAGTACTTC
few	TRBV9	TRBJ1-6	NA	CASSVEGVGNSPLHF	TGTGCCAGCAGCGTAGAAGGAGTAGGTAATTCACCCCTCCACTTT
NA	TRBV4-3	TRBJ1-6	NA	CASSQDPRGNSPLHF	TGCGCCAGCAGCCAAGATCCCAGGGGTAATTCACCCCTCCACTTT
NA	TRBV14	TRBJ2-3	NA	CASSRTVTDTQYF	TGTGCCAGCAGCCGGACAGTCACAGATACGCAGTATTTT
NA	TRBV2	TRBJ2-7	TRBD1	CASTQKTGGGEQYF	TGTGCCAGCACCCAGAAGACAGGGGGCGGCGAGCAGTACTTC
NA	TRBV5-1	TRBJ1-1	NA	CASSSGQIFPNTEAFF	TGCGCCAGCAGCTCAGGACAGATCTTCCCGAACACTGAAGCTTTCTTT
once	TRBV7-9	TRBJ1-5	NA	CASSLDRVNQPQHF	TGTGCCAGCAGCTTAGACAGGGTTAATCAGCCCCAGCATTTT
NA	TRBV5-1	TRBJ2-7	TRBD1	CASSTTGDYEQYF	TGCGCCAGCAGCACTACAGGGGACTACGAGCAGTACTTC
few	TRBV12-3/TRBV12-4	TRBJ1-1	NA	CASSPMNTEAFF	TGTGCCAGCAGTCCAATGAACACTGAAGCTTTCTTT
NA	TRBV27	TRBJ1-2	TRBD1	CASRSIGQGPNYGYTF	TGTGCCAGCAGATCTATCGGACAGGGGCCTAACTATGGCTACACCTTC
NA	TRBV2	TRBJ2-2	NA	CASRQVVNTGELFF	TGTGCCAGTCGACAGGTCGTGAACACCGGGGAGCTGTTTTTT
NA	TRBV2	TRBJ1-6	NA	CASIQNNSPLHF	TGTGCCAGCATACAGAATAATTCACCCCTCCACTTT